This T cell receptor beta chain was sequenced during a study of T-cell memory formation after mild COVID-19. This clonotype was detected many times. TCRdb itself ran the 5' RACE reads through MiXCR, one entry per CDR3 protein. The top ten clones hold 8.1% of a sample with 530,000 or so distinct CDR3 sequences, 15% to 20% of them seen once. The CDR3 extends over 13 amino acids. Trimming removed 6 bases from V and 0 bases from J, with 11 bases in between. Germline lookup yields CDR1 DFQATT and CDR2 SNEGSKA (reference sequence). This rearrangement joins TRBV20-1 to TRBJ1-1, with D unclear. The sequence came from an adult woman who had mild COVID-19 (a few samples of this study predate the infection). Cell type and time point are not known. The source material was PBMCs or a T cell subset sorted from them (not recorded which). CDR3 in DNA: TGCAGTGCCTCAGCTGGCATGAACACTGAAGCTTTCTTT. Translating it yields CSASAGMNTEAFF.